These 9 T cell receptor beta chains were sequenced from one sample in a study of breast tumors, draining lymph nodes, adjacent tissues. TCRdb re-derived calls from the multiplex PCR reads in MiXCR, one entry per CDR3 protein. The data hold some 83,000 distinct CDR3 sequences, with about 21% observed a single time. The lymph nodes were axillary draining lymph nodes from breast cancer patients. Sequenced material: axillary lymph node tissue. These receptors were collected from a female donor with breast cancer. Some clones in this sample may be carry-over from other donors' samples.

This clonotype has a count of ten or more. The chain carries TRBV5-1 and TRBJ2-3, with D possibly being TRBD1 or TRBD2 (5 bases each). The CDR3 extends over 14 amino acids. V shed 7 bases and J shed 2 bases, with 14 bases lying between them. Germline V gene sequence: CDR1 SGHRS, CDR2 YFSETQ. CDR3 nucleotide sequence: TGCGCCAGCCGATACGAGGGACCCACAGATACGCAGTATTTT. It encodes CASRYEGPTDTQYF.

V is TRBV12-3 or TRBV12-4 and J is TRBJ1-1; no definite D call. This CDR3 has 14 residues. V lost 3 bases, J lost 3 bases, and 11 bases lay in between. The CDR3 protein is CASSFRRRYTEAFF. The DNA of the CDR3 is TGTGCCAGCAGTTTCCGACGGCGGTACACTGAAGCTTTCTTT.

This clonotype was recorded at least ten times. The V and J genes are TRBV2 and TRBJ2-7, with no clear D. V was pared by 6 bases and J by 3 bases, with 9 bases between. There are 12 residues in the CDR3. The V gene's germline CDR1 is SNHLY and CDR2 FYNNEI. The CDR3 nucleotides read TGTGCCAGCAGGACCCGGAGCTACGAGCAGTACTTC. The encoded protein is CASRTRSYEQYF.

The V call is TRBV12-3 or TRBV12-4, the J call TRBJ2-7; either TRBD1 or TRBD2 may supply D (5 bases each). Deletions cut 6 bases from V and 12 bases from J, with 21 bases between. The CDR3 has 13 residues. The CDR3 DNA follows: TGTGCCAGCAGCTCCGGGACCCCCTACGGGCGGTACTTC. It is translated as CASSSGTPYGRYF.

This clonotype was counted between two and nine times. The chain joins TRBV3-2 to TRBJ2-6; the table's D call TRBD1 went unverified against the DNA. TRBV3-2 is given as a pseudogene. This CDR3 is built from 15 residues. The CDR3 DNA follows: TGTGCCAGCAGCCAACAGGGGGCTGGGGCCAACGTCCTGACTTTC. The encoded protein is CASSQQGAGANVLTF.

This clonotype appeared many times. CDR3 DNA sequence: TGTGCCAGCAGCTGGGACCGACAAAGACCCCTCCACTTT. This encodes CASSWDRQRPLHF. The gene calls are TRBV5-6 and TRBJ1-6; D might be TRBD1 (5 bases). This CDR3 is 13 amino acids long. The V and J ends lost 3 bases and 12 bases respectively, with 13 bases between them. Germline CDR1 SGHDT, CDR2 YYEEEE. The full variable domain, rest sourced from reference TRBV5-6 and TRBJ1-6, is DAGVTQSPTHLIKTRGQQVTLRCSPKSGHDTVSWYQQALGQGPQFIFQYYEEEERQRGNFPDRFSGHQFPNYSSELNVNALLLGDSALYLCASSWDRQRPLHFGNGTRLTVT.

This clonotype occurred many times. This sequence joins TRBV6-2 or TRBV6-3 and TRBJ2-7, with 7 nucleotides matching TRBD1. CDR3 length: 12 amino acids. Germline values: CDR1 MNHEY, CDR2 SVGEGT. Trimming took 6 bases from V and 2 from J; bases not matched to a gene: 1. CDR3 protein: CASRQGTYEQYF. In DNA, the CDR3 is TGTGCCAGCAGACAGGGGACCTACGAGCAGTACTTC.

This clonotype was picked up a small number of times. A much larger clone is a single base away; this may be a read error. The conserved phenylalanine or tryptophan normally closing the CDR3 is absent here, so this likely arose from a read error. This chain links TRBV9 with TRBJ2-5; D is perhaps TRBD2 (6 bases). Germline CDR1 is SGDLS and CDR2 is YYNGEE. The CDR3 runs to 14 residues. V was clipped by 2 bases and J by 2 bases, with 10 bases between them. CDR3 region: CASSVGGAQETQYL. The CDR3 DNA follows: TGTGCCAGCAGCGTCGGAGGGGCTCAAGAGACCCAGTACCTC.

A few counts support this clonotype. The chain combines TRBV6-2 or TRBV6-3 with TRBJ2-1; 12 bases match TRBD2. This CDR3 is built from 18 residues. CDR1 is MNHEY and CDR2 is SVGEGT in the germline V gene. The ends lost 0 bases at V and 2 bases at J; junction bases unmatched: 5. CDR3 DNA sequence: TGTGCCAGCAGTTACTCGGAGGGACTAGCGGGCACCTACAATGAGCAGTTCTTC. The encoded protein is CASSYSEGLAGTYNEQFF.